The 14 T cell receptor beta chains in this list originate from one sample, sequenced in a study of cytomegalovirus exposure and HLA in healthy donors. PCR was performed using 60 Vbeta and 13 Jbeta primers. Clones were read by immunoSEQ multiplex PCR, and TCRdb kept only the in-frame ones, dropping some. The profile shows approximately 150,000 clones, over 60% of them singletons. Sequencing was carried out using PBMCs. These receptor sequences come from a woman aged 30 to 39 in good health and CMV-seronegative.

The count of this clone is one. The chain is built from TRBV9 and TRBJ2-2, with D tentatively TRBD2 (6 bases). CDR1 and CDR2 (germline): SGDLS, YYNGEE. The V end lost 2 bases, the J end lost 7 bases, and 18 bases lay between the germline ends. There are 16 residues in the CDR3. The CDR3 DNA is TGTGCCAGCAGCGTTGCCGGGAGTACCTTCGGCGGGGAGCTGTTTTTT. As protein: CASSVAGSTFGGELFF.

The rearrangement uses TRBV7-9 and TRBJ2-2; TRBD1 matches 7 bases. Germline CDR1 SEHNR, CDR2 FQNEAQ (reference sequence). The ends lost 3 bases at V and 1 base at J; junction bases unmatched: 5. The CDR3 extends over 16 amino acids. The CDR3 bases are TGTGCCAGCAGCTTTCCCAGGGGGTTGAACACCGGGGAGCTGTTTTTT. Translation: CASSFPRGLNTGELFF.

This chain connects TRBV7-8 to TRBJ2-2; 7 bases map to TRBD1. The V gene end was trimmed by 6 bases and the J gene end by 7 bases; junction bases not matched to a gene: 14. Germline V gene lookup returns CDR1 SGHVS and CDR2 FQNEAQ. The CDR3 totals 16 residues. This CDR3 is CASRPGGQEAYGELFF. CDR3 DNA: TGTGCCAGCAGACCCGGAGGACAGGAAGCCTACGGGGAGCTGTTTTTT.

The genes are TRBV7-8 and TRBJ2-3, with TRBD2 matching 16 bases. This CDR3 has 20 amino acids. With 5 bases clipped from V and 2 bases from J, the junction kept 13 bases outside the gene matches. CDR1 is SGHVS and CDR2 is FQNEAQ in the germline V gene. DNA for the CDR3: TGTGCCAGCAGCCCACTTTGGGGGACTAGCGGGAGGGCCATCACAGATACGCAGTATTTT. Its translation: CASSPLWGTSGRAITDTQYF. Combining the CDR3 with reference TRBV7-8 and TRBJ2-3 gives the whole variable domain GAGVSQSPRYKVAKRGQDVALRCDPISGHVSLFWYQQALGQGPEFLTYFQNEAQLDKSGLPSDRFFAERPEGSVSTLKIQRTQQEDSAVYLCASSPLWGTSGRAITDTQYFGPGTRLTVL.

The chain couples TRBV19 to TRBJ2-2; no clear D. The CDR3 has 14 amino acids. The germline CDR1 and CDR2 sequences are LNHDA and SQIVND (reference sequence). V was shortened by 6 bases and J by 4 bases, with 12 bases between the two germline ends. The CDR3 protein is CASSAQVITGELFF. The CDR3 DNA sequence: TGTGCCAGTAGCGCCCAGGTTATCACCGGGGAGCTGTTTTTT.

The chain couples TRBV5-1 to TRBJ1-2; D gene ambiguous. From germline, CDR1 is SGHRS and CDR2 YFSETQ. Trimming took off 0 bases at V and 4 bases at J, with 10 bases between the two ends. The CDR3 is 14 residues long. As DNA, the CDR3 is TGCGCCAGCAGCTTGGGAGAATACCTCTATGGCTACACCTTC. Translation gives CASSLGEYLYGYTF. Together with reference TRBV5-1 and TRBJ1-2, the CDR3 gives the full variable domain: KAGVTQTPRYLIKTRGQQVTLSCSPISGHRSVSWYQQTPGQGLQFLFEYFSETQRNKGNFPGRFSGRQFSNSRSEMNVSTLELGDSALYLCASSLGEYLYGYTFGSGTRLTVV.

For this clone: Its ends do not fully match the called genes, so a read error is possible. The chain recombines TRBV7-9 with TRBJ2-7; 9 nucleotides agree with TRBD2. From germline, CDR1 is SEHNR and CDR2 FQNEAQ (reference sequence). CDR3 size: 16 residues. Written as DNA, the CDR3 is TGTTCCAGCAGCCCAAGTAGCGGGAGAGAGGCCTACGAGCAGTACTTC. This gives the protein CSSSPSSGREAYEQYF.

The CDR3 spells CASSPGTGDEKLFF. In nucleotides, the CDR3 is TGTGCCAGCAGCCCCGGGACAGGAGATGAAAAACTGTTTTTT. The genes are TRBV7-6 and TRBJ1-4; 8 positions agree with TRBD1. The CDR3 has 14 amino acids. Germline V gives CDR1 SGHVS, CDR2 FNYEAQ. V lost 5 bases to trimming and J lost 6 bases; unmatched junction nucleotides: 5.

This rearrangement joins TRBV19 to TRBJ2-7, with a weak D call TRBD1 (5 bases). V gave up 6 bases and J gave up 2 bases, with 17 bases separating them. The CDR3 is 15 residues long. Germline CDR1 and CDR2: LNHDA and SQIVND (reference sequence). The CDR3 DNA reads as TGTGCCAGTAGCCTTAACTTAGGGGTCACCTACGAGCAGTACTTC. Translation: CASSLNLGVTYEQYF.

The chain uses TRBV4-2 and TRBJ2-7; D not resolved. Germline CDR1 is LGHNA and CDR2 is YNFKEQ. The CDR3 has 13 residues. Trimming left V 0 bases short and J 6 bases short, with 9 bases between. CDR3 amino acids: CASSQDMSSEQYF. The CDR3 region has the DNA TGTGCCAGCAGCCAAGATATGAGCTCCGAGCAGTACTTC.

V is TRBV19 and J is TRBJ1-5, with D perhaps TRBD1 (6 bases). V was pared by 5 bases and J by 0 bases, with 8 bases between. Germline CDR1 and CDR2: LNHDA and SQIVND (reference sequence). This CDR3 is built from 14 residues. CDR3 DNA: TGTGCCAGTAGTCAACAGGGTAGCAATCAGCCCCAGCATTTT. Amino acids: CASSQQGSNQPQHF. Drawing the rest from reference TRBV19 and TRBJ1-5, the complete variable domain is DGGITQSPKYLFRKEGQNVTLSCEQNLNHDAMYWYRQDPGQGLRLIYYSQIVNDFQKGDIAEGYSVSREKKESFPLTVTSAQKNPTAFYLCASSQQGSNQPQHFGDGTRLSIL.

The chain uses TRBV9 and TRBJ2-1; TRBD2 aligns across 12 bases. This CDR3 contains 15 residues. In germline, CDR1 is SGDLS, CDR2 YYNGEE. Germline trimming cut 4 bases from V and 7 bases from J; bases unmatched to any gene: 6. CDR3 sequence: CASSLPLAGGNEQFF. CDR3 nucleotides: TGTGCCAGCAGCTTACCTCTAGCGGGGGGGAATGAGCAGTTCTTC.

The CDR3, as DNA: TGTGCCAGCAGTCCGAATATCAGGGTGGTATACACCTTC. Translated, it gives CASSPNIRVVYTF. The V call is TRBV27, the J call TRBJ1-2, with D tentatively TRBD1 (5 bases). The CDR3 totals 13 residues. Deletions cut 5 bases from V and 11 bases from J, with 18 bases between. Germline lookup yields CDR1 MNHEY and CDR2 SMNVEV (reference sequence).

This chain uses TRBV5-6 with TRBJ2-7; D is perhaps TRBD2 (6 bases). CDR1 is SGHDT and CDR2 is YYEEEE in the germline V gene. Trimming took off 1 base at V and 2 bases at J, with 7 bases between the two ends. The CDR3 loop spans 13 amino acids. This chain's CDR3 is CASSLTGAYEQYF. The CDR3 DNA is TGTGCCAGCAGCTTGACGGGGGCCTACGAGCAGTACTTC.